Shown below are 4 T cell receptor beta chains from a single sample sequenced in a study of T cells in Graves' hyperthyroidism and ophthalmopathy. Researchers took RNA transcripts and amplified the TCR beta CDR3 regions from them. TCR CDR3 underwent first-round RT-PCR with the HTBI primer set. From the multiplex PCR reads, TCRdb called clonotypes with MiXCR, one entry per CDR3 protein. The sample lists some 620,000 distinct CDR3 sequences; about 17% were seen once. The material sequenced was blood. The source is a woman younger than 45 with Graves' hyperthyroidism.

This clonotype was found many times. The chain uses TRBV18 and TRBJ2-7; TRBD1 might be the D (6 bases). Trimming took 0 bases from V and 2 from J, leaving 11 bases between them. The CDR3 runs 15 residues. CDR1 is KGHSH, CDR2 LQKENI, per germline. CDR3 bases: TGTGCCAGCTCACCACCGAACAGGGATACCTACGAGCAGTACTTC. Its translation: CASSPPNRDTYEQYF.

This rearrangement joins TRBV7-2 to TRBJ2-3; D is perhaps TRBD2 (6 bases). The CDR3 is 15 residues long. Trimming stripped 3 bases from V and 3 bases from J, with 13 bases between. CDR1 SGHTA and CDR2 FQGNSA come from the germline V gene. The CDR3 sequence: CASSFTSWRTDTQYF. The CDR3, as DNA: TGTGCCAGCAGCTTCACTAGCTGGAGAACAGATACGCAGTATTTT.

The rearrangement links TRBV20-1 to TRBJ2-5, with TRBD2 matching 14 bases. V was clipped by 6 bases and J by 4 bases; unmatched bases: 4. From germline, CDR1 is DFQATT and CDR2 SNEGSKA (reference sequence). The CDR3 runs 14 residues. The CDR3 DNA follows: TGCAGTGCCCAGACTAGCGGGAGGGGAGAGACCCAGTACTTC. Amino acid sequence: CSAQTSGRGETQYF.

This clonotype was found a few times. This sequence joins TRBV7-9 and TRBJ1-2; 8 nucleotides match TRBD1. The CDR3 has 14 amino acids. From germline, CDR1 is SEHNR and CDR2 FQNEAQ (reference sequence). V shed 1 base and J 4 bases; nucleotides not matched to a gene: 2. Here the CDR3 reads CASSLGTGIYGYTF. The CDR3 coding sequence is TGTGCCAGCAGCTTAGGGACAGGGATCTATGGCTACACCTTC. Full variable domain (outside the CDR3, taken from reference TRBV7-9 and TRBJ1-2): DTGVSQNPRHKITKRGQNVTFRCDPISEHNRLYWYRQTLGQGPEFLTYFQNEAQLEKSRLLSDRFSAERPKGSFSTLEIQRTEQGDSAMYLCASSLGTGIYGYTFGSGTRLTVV.